Listed here are 8 T cell receptor beta chains from one sample, sequenced in a study of CD8 T cells in ankylosing spondylitis. Study-level results: Seemingly distinctive of ankylosing spondylitis blood was a TCR beta motif formed by eight highly homologous variants.

These receptors have no known antigen. A single record per CDR3 protein comes from TCRdb applying MiXCR to the 5' RACE reads. This sample has a few hundred thousand distinct CDR3 sequences, with 6.5% to 10% found just once. The material sequenced was blood, either unsorted or a sorted T cell fraction (not recorded which). These receptors were taken from a male donor with ankylosing spondylitis.

The chain carries TRBV4-3 and TRBJ1-2; no reliable D call. V was clipped by 1 base and J by 4 bases, with 10 bases between them. CDR1 and CDR2 (germline): LGHNA, YSLEER. CDR3 length: 14 amino acids. CDR3 region: CASSQGPRSYGYTF. In DNA, the CDR3 is TGCGCCAGCAGCCAAGGCCCACGTTCCTATGGCTACACCTTC.

There are many counts of this clonotype. The genes are TRBV5-6 and TRBJ1-1; D not certain. CDR3 length: 15 amino acids. Trimming removed 0 bases at V and 5 bases at J, with 14 bases between. Looked up from germline, CDR1 is SGHDT and CDR2 is YYEEEE. The CDR3 here is CASSLAKLVGTEAFF. CDR3 DNA: TGTGCCAGCAGCTTGGCCAAGCTCGTGGGGACTGAAGCTTTCTTT.

V is TRBV20-1 and J is TRBJ2-3, with 7 bases fitting TRBD2. The CDR3 loop spans 15 amino acids. Germline trimming cut 5 bases from V and 3 bases from J; bases unmatched to any gene: 11. The germline gives CDR1 DFQATT, CDR2 SNEGSKA (reference sequence). CDR3 protein: CSAFLAGPWTDTQYF. Written as DNA, the CDR3 is TGCAGTGCTTTCTTAGCGGGTCCGTGGACAGATACGCAGTATTTT.

The rearrangement joins TRBV24-1 to TRBJ2-1, with 8 bases matching TRBD1. This CDR3 is built from 16 residues. The trim removed 5 bases at V and 7 bases at J, leaving 12 bases unmatched. Germline lookup yields CDR1 KGHDR and CDR2 SFDVKD. CDR3 residues: CATSALGAQGGNEQFF. In DNA, the CDR3 is TGTGCCACCAGTGCACTGGGCGCACAGGGGGGTAATGAGCAGTTCTTC.

This clonotype was picked up a small number of times. The chain joins TRBV18 to TRBJ2-7; no definite D call. The V gene lost 3 bases and the J gene lost 5 bases, with 8 bases spanning the gap. This CDR3 is built from 12 residues. The germline V gene encodes CDR1 KGHSH and CDR2 LQKENI. The CDR3 sequence is CASSPATDEQYF. CDR3 sequence (DNA): TGTGCCAGCTCACCGGCGACGGACGAGCAGTACTTC. The full variable domain, in which reference TRBV18 and TRBJ2-7 provide the parts outside the CDR3, is NAGVMQNPRHLVRRRGQEARLRCSPMKGHSHVYWYRQLPEEGLKFMVYLQKENIIDESGMPKERFSAEFPKEGPSILRIQQVVRGDSAAYFCASSPATDEQYFGPGTRLTVT.

This rearrangement joins TRBV19 to TRBJ1-1; TRBD1 might be the D (6 bases). CDR3 length equals 13 residues. V was pared by 2 bases and J by 8 bases, with 12 bases between. The germline V gene has CDR1 LNHDA and CDR2 SQIVND (reference sequence). The CDR3 sequence is CASSITGTGEAFF. Written as DNA, the CDR3 is TGTGCCAGTAGTATAACAGGGACGGGGGAAGCTTTCTTT.

This clonotype showed up many times. The V gene is TRBV29-1, the J gene TRBJ2-7; D is perhaps TRBD2 (7 bases). Per the germline V gene, CDR1 is SQVTM and CDR2 is ANQGSEA. V gave up 4 bases and J gave up 2 bases, with 15 bases separating them. CDR3 length equals 14 residues. The CDR3 sequence: CSVAGGRLPYEQYF. CDR3 DNA: TGCAGCGTTGCCGGGGGGCGGTTACCCTACGAGCAGTACTTC.

The J gene is TRBJ2-1, the V gene TRBV9; D is possibly TRBD2 (7 bases). CDR3 length: 16 amino acids. Germline CDR1 and CDR2: SGDLS and YYNGEE. V gave up 0 bases and J gave up 5 bases, with 15 bases separating them. CDR3 DNA sequence: TGTGCCAGCAGCGTAGAGGGGAGGGGGAGGCACAATGAGCAGTTCTTC. This gives the protein CASSVEGRGRHNEQFF.